The clone carrying this T cell receptor beta chain was counted at least ten times. Germline V gene data show CDR1 as SGHTA and CDR2 as FQGNSA. V was trimmed by 8 bases and J by 4 bases, leaving 6 bases between them. The CDR3 has 11 amino acids. Amplified TCR beta CDR3 regions were obtained using RNA transcripts as template. Amplification began with first-round RT-PCR using HTBI primers, then second-round multiplex PCR was performed. Via MiXCR, TCRdb re-called the multiplex PCR reads, giving one row per CDR3 protein. This repertoire shows over a million distinct CDR3 sequences, 36% found once; its top ten account for approximately 12%. This specimen comes from a study of Graves' ophthalmopathy and Graves' hyperthyroidism.

The chain joins TRBV7-2 to TRBJ1-3; D is perhaps TRBD1 (6 bases). The TCR was taken from an adult man with Graves' hyperthyroidism. The sequencing sample was made of peripheral blood or thyroid tissue (not recorded which). The CDR3 DNA reads TGTGCCAGCGGACAGGGAAACACCATATATTTT. This gives the protein CASGQGNTIYF.